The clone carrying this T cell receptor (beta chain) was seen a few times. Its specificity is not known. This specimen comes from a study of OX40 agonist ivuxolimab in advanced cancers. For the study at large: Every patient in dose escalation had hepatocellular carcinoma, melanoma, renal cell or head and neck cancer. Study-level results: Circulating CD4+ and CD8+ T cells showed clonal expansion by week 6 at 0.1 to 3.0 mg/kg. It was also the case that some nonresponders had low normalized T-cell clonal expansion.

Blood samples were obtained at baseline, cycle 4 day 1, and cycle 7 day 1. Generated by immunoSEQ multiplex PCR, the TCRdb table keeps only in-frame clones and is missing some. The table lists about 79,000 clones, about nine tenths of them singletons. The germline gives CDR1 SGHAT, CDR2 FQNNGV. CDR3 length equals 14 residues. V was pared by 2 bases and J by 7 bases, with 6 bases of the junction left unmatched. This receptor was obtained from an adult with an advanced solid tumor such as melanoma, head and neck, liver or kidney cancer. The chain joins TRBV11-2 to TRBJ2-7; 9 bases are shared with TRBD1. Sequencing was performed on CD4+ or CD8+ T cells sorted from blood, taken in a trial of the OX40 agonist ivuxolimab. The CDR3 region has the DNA TGTGCCAGCAGCTTAAGACAGGGGGATTCGGAGCAGTACTTC. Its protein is CASSLRQGDSEQYF.